One sample yielded the 19 T cell receptor beta chains listed below, sequenced in a study of T cells in women clearing cervical HPV infection. This table comes from immunoSEQ multiplex PCR, and its TCRdb copy is limited to in-frame clones, with some not included. The sample spans 20,000 to 25,000 clones; the ten largest clones claim 3% to 4%. The source material was blood buffy coat. The receptors stem from a woman aged 18 to 75 with a cervical HPV16 infection that either progressed to CIN3+ or cleared (not recorded which).

Concerning this clone itself: The read gets to within 3 residues of the CDR3 end, and the germline J gene fills in the rest. The chain is built from TRBV19 and TRBJ2-7; 8 bases align to TRBD2. V lost 7 bases, J lost 3 bases, and 8 bases stayed unmatched. The CDR3 spans 14 residues. Germline CDR1 reads LNHDA; CDR2 reads SQIVND (reference sequence). The chain's CDR3 is CASNPGLGNYEQYF. CDR3 DNA, as far as it was read: TGTGCCAGTAATCCGGGACTAGGAAACTACGAG.

With respect to this clone: The CDR3 goes on 3 residues after the read ends, and that part is filled in from the germline J gene. This chain uses TRBV6-2 or TRBV6-3 with TRBJ2-5; TRBD2 might be the D (5 bases). The length of the CDR3 is 14 residues. V lost 6 bases and J lost 5, with 16 bases in between. The V gene's germline CDR1 is MNHEY and CDR2 SVGEGT. The sequenced part of the CDR3 DNA is TGTGCCAGCAGCCAGAGCGGCCCCCAGGAGACC. As protein: CASSQSGPQET. The full CDR3 reads CASSQSGPQETQYF.

Turning to this clone: The sequenced fragment ends 3 residues before the CDR3 boundary, so the rest is inferred from the germline J gene. V is TRBV20-1 and J is TRBJ1-5, with D possibly being TRBD1 (5 bases). CDR3 length equals 15 residues. V was pared by 2 bases and J by 5 bases, with 16 bases between. Germline CDR1 and CDR2: DFQATT and SNEGSKA (reference sequence). The sequenced CDR3 bases are TGCAGTGCTAGATCGAGGGGAATTGGCGATCAGCCC. Protein: CSARSRGIGDQP. The entire CDR3 protein reads CSARSRGIGDQPQHF.

CDR3 sequence: CAWNSGTSDYEQYF. CDR3 DNA, as far as it was read: TGTGCCTGGAACTCCGGGACTAGCGACTACGAG. This chain joins TRBV30 and TRBJ2-7; 10 bases line up with TRBD2. The read gets to within 3 residues of the CDR3 end, and the germline J gene fills in the rest. The CDR3 has 14 amino acids. From germline, CDR1 is GTSNPN and CDR2 SVGIG (reference sequence). V shed 4 bases and J 3 bases; nucleotides not matched to a gene: 6.

As to this clone: The CDR3 end falls 3 residues outside the read, so it is completed with the germline J gene. The chain joins TRBV5-6 to TRBJ1-1, with 10 bases identical to TRBD1. The V segment lost 0 bases and the J segment 4 bases; nucleotides outside the gene matches: 3. Germline CDR1 SGHDT, CDR2 YYEEEE. CDR3 size: 15 residues. The CDR3 here is CASSLAGTGVTEAFF. The CDR3 DNA, read in part, is TGTGCCAGCAGCTTGGCCGGGACAGGGGTCACTGAA.

Details on this clone: Coverage ceases 3 residues before the CDR3 finishes, and the germline J gene fills in the end. The chain recombines TRBV30 with TRBJ1-5, with D maybe TRBD1 (5 bases). Trimming left V 6 bases short and J 2 bases short, with 11 bases between. The germline gives CDR1 GTSNPN, CDR2 SVGIG (reference sequence). The CDR3 contains 13 residues. The CDR3 region is CACREGGNQPQHF. The part of the CDR3 DNA that was read is TGTGCCTGCAGGGAGGGAGGCAATCAGCCC.

Points on this clone: The observed sequence ends 3 residues before the CDR3 terminus, with the missing tail filled in from the germline J gene. This chain connects TRBV5-1 to TRBJ1-1; weak D call: TRBD1 (5 bases). The V end lost 2 bases, the J end lost 1 base, and 9 bases lay between the germline ends. There are 14 residues in the CDR3. Germline lookup yields CDR1 SGHRS and CDR2 YFSETQ. The CDR3 loop is CASSLKQENTEAFF. The CDR3 bases that were read are TGCGCCAGCAGCTTAAAACAGGAGAACACTGAA.

As to this clone: The read halts 3 residues ahead of the CDR3 end, with the missing end drawn from the germline J gene. The chain joins TRBV20-1 to TRBJ2-3; TRBD2 matches 7 bases. The CDR3 covers 14 residues. CDR1 and CDR2 from the germline V gene are DFQATT and SNEGSKA (reference sequence). Trimming removed 7 bases from V and 2 bases from J; junction bases left unmatched: 9. The CDR3 is CSGRLGGNTDTQYF. The CDR3 DNA, read in part, is TGCAGTGGCCGTCTCGGGGGGAACACAGATACG.

A word on this clone: The observed sequence ends 3 residues before the CDR3 terminus, with the missing tail filled in from the germline J gene. V gene TRBV2 combines with J gene TRBJ1-4; the D gene is possibly TRBD1 (6 bases). V lost 8 bases and J lost 3, with 16 bases in between. CDR3 size: 15 residues. Germline V gene sequence: CDR1 SNHLY, CDR2 FYNNEI. The CDR3 sequence is CASGQNLGANEKLFF. The part of the CDR3 DNA that was read is TGTGCCAGCGGACAGAATCTTGGAGCTAATGAAAAA. The full variable domain, its missing parts supplied by reference TRBV2 and TRBJ1-4, is EPEVTQTPSHQVTQMGQEVILRCVPISNHLYFYWYRQILGQKVEFLVSFYNNEISEKSEIFDDQFSVERPDGSNFTLKIRSTKLEDSAMYFCASGQNLGANEKLFFGSGTQLSVL.

With respect to this clone: With the read ending 3 residues before the CDR3 end, the germline J gene is used to fill in that end. The rearrangement uses TRBV19 and TRBJ2-1, with 8 nucleotides matching TRBD2. Germline V CDR1 and CDR2: LNHDA, SQIVND (reference sequence). The CDR3 sequence is 17 residues long. Trimming at V came to 0 bases and at J to 2 bases, leaving 6 bases not matched to a gene. The covered CDR3 bases are TGTGCCAGTAGTATAGATCTAACTAGCGGAACCTACAATGAG. It translates to CASSIDLTSGTYNE. The whole CDR3 reads CASSIDLTSGTYNEQFF.

Turning to this clone: With the read ending 3 residues before the CDR3 end, the germline J gene is used to fill in that end. The genes are TRBV20-1 and TRBJ2-7; 7 bases agree with TRBD2. V lost 0 bases and J lost 2; bases outside the gene matches: 7. The CDR3 extends over 15 amino acids. CDR1 and CDR2 from the germline V gene are DFQATT and SNEGSKA (reference sequence). Incomplete CDR3 DNA: TGCAGTGCTAGAGATCTGGCTAGCGGTCCCTACGAG. Translating it yields CSARDLASGPYE. The CDR3 reads in full as CSARDLASGPYEQYF.

As for this clone: The observed sequence ends 3 residues before the CDR3 terminus, with the missing tail filled in from the germline J gene. The chain joins TRBV7-9 to TRBJ2-1, with 9 bases that match TRBD2. J was trimmed by 7 bases and V by 10 bases; bases with no gene match: 8. Germline V gives CDR1 SEHNR, CDR2 FQNEAQ (reference sequence). The CDR3 contains 13 residues. The CDR3 sequence: CAIEVREGNEQFF. CDR3 bases read: TGTGCCATCGAGGTGCGGGAGGGTAATGAG.

Turning to this clone: The sequenced fragment ends 3 residues before the CDR3 boundary, so the rest is inferred from the germline J gene. The chain couples TRBV11-2 to TRBJ2-5; D gene ambiguous. The germline V and J ends were trimmed by 3 bases and 5 bases, with 7 bases remaining between them. Germline CDR1 and CDR2: SGHAT and FQNNGV. This CDR3 region has 12 residues. The covered CDR3 bases are TGTGCCAGCAGCTTGATTGCGGAGACC. This encodes CASSLIAET. In full, the CDR3 is CASSLIAETQYF. Combining the CDR3 with reference TRBV11-2 and TRBJ2-5 gives the whole variable domain EAGVAQSPRYKIIEKRQSVAFWCNPISGHATLYWYQQILGQGPKLLIQFQNNGVVDDSQLPKDRFSAERLKGVDSTLKIQPAKLEDSAVYLCASSLIAETQYFGPGTRLLVL.

In the case of this clone: The observed sequence ends 3 residues before the CDR3 terminus, with the missing tail filled in from the germline J gene. The genes are TRBV30 and TRBJ2-3; D might be TRBD1 (6 bases). The CDR3 contains 14 residues. Germline CDR1 GTSNPN, CDR2 SVGIG (reference sequence). The germline V and J ends were trimmed by 2 bases and 2 bases, with 11 bases remaining between them. The sequenced part of the CDR3 DNA is TGTGCCTGGAGTCGGACAGCGGTCACAGATACG. Its translation is CAWSRTAVTDT. The whole CDR3 region reads CAWSRTAVTDTQYF.

For this clone: The read terminates 3 residues before the CDR3 end, so the remaining end is supplied by the germline J gene. The chain combines TRBV5-6 with TRBJ1-6; TRBD1 aligns across 7 bases. CDR3 length: 14 amino acids. The V segment lost 4 bases and the J segment 11 bases; nucleotides outside the gene matches: 9. CDR1 and CDR2 (germline): SGHDT, YYEEEE. The DNA read from the CDR3 is TGTGCCAGCAGCCCTTTCAGGGGGACGGCACCC. This sequence encodes CASSPFRGTAP. The full CDR3 protein reads CASSPFRGTAPLHF.

On this clone itself: The sequence runs out 3 residues before the end of the CDR3; the remainder is reconstructed from the germline J gene. The chain is built from TRBV12-3 or TRBV12-4 and TRBJ2-3; TRBD2 might be the D (6 bases). V dropped 3 bases and J dropped 8 bases, with 9 bases sitting between them. CDR3 length: 12 residues. The CDR3 reads CASSFTGVTQYF. The CDR3 DNA, read in part, is TGTGCCAGCAGTTTCACGGGGGTTACG.

To note about this clone: The read finishes 3 residues shy of the CDR3 end, and the germline J gene is used to complete it. The chain joins TRBV7-2 to TRBJ2-3, with D perhaps matching TRBD2 (6 bases). Trimming took 2 bases from V and 2 from J, leaving 8 bases between them. CDR3 length: 14 amino acids. Germline CDR1 SGHTA, CDR2 FQGNSA. CDR3 in amino acids: CASSLRRATDTQYF. The sequenced part of the CDR3 DNA is TGTGCCAGCAGCTTACGGAGGGCCACAGATACG.

On this clone itself: The missing CDR3 end, 3 residues past where the read stops, is filled in from the germline J gene. The rearrangement links TRBV13 to TRBJ2-7; no firm D call. The CDR3 is made up of 11 amino acids. Trimming shortened V by 4 bases and J by 3 bases, and 4 bases separated the two germline ends. In germline, CDR1 is PRHDT, CDR2 FYEKMQ (reference sequence). The sequenced part of the CDR3 DNA is TGTGCCAGCAGCTCCCGCTACGAG. Its translation: CASSSRYE. The whole CDR3 region reads CASSSRYEQYF.

Points on this clone: The read ends 3 residues early relative to the CDR3; the germline J gene fills the gap. This chain uses TRBV19 with TRBJ2-1; 9 nucleotides line up with TRBD2. In germline, CDR1 is LNHDA, CDR2 SQIVND (reference sequence). After removal of 5 bases from V and 8 bases from J, the junction contained 13 bases not matched to a gene. This CDR3 comprises 16 residues. The sequenced part of the CDR3 DNA is TGTGCCAGTAGTCCAAGTTTTAGCGGGAGAGGCGATGAG. It encodes CASSPSFSGRGDE. Given in full, the CDR3 is CASSPSFSGRGDEQFF.